Below are 12 T cell receptor beta chains sequenced from a single sample in a study of monozygotic twins with inflammatory bowel disease. TCRdb re-analyzed the 5' RACE reads; it lists each CDR3 protein once, without DNA. The listing records fewer than 550,000 distinct CDR3 sequences. Sequencing was performed on blood. These receptors were taken from a human donor with ulcerative colitis or Crohn's disease, or a healthy co-twin of an affected twin (not recorded which).

This chain connects TRBV20-1 to TRBJ2-6; TCRdb names TRBD1, which stays unverified in the absence of DNA. Germline CDR1 and CDR2: DFQATT and SNEGSKA (reference sequence). This CDR3 spans 14 amino acids. The CDR3 spells CSASRDPGANVLTF.

This chain uses TRBV5-1 with TRBJ2-2; TCRdb proposes TRBD1, but this gene call is untestable without DNA. This CDR3 is 15 amino acids long. Germline values: CDR1 SGHRS, CDR2 YFSETQ. The CDR3 loop is CASTTGTGSVGELFF. Full variable domain (outside the CDR3, taken from reference TRBV5-1 and TRBJ2-2): KAGVTQTPRYLIKTRGQQVTLSCSPISGHRSVSWYQQTPGQGLQFLFEYFSETQRNKGNFPGRFSGRQFSNSRSEMNVSTLELGDSALYLCASTTGTGSVGELFFGEGSRLTVL.

This chain links TRBV7-2 with TRBJ2-7. The CDR3 length is 14 residues. Germline V CDR1 and CDR2: SGHTA, FQGNSA. The CDR3 region is CASSLRLVGYEQYF. The full variable domain, rest sourced from reference TRBV7-2 and TRBJ2-7, is GAGVSQSPSNKVTEKGKDVELRCDPISGHTALYWYRQSLGQGLEFLIYFQGNSAPDKSGLPSDRFSAERTGGSVSTLTIQRTQQEDSAVYLCASSLRLVGYEQYFGPGTRLTVT.

CDR3 protein: CASSLLSGYGYTF. The chain links TRBV28 to TRBJ1-2. This CDR3 has 13 residues. Per the germline V gene, CDR1 is MDHEN and CDR2 is SYDVKM.

The chain combines TRBV5-1 with TRBJ1-2. The CDR3 sequence is 16 residues long. Germline V gene sequence: CDR1 SGHRS, CDR2 YFSETQ. The CDR3 reads CASSSGEDGANYGYTF.

The chain employs TRBV5-5 and TRBJ2-3; TCRdb picks TRBD1, but there is no DNA to check that call. CDR1 is SGHKS, CDR2 YYEKEE, per germline (reference sequence). The CDR3 extends over 16 amino acids. The CDR3 reads CASSSRGQGGTDTQYF.

This chain joins TRBV11-2 and TRBJ2-1; TCRdb returns TRBD2, unconfirmable since there is no DNA. CDR1 and CDR2 from the germline V gene are SGHAT and FQNNGV. The CDR3 runs 18 residues. CDR3 in amino acids: CASSLVGQSRRIYNEQFF.

This sequence joins TRBV6-1 and TRBJ2-3; lacking DNA, the TRBD1 call made by TCRdb goes unchecked. CDR3 length: 15 residues. Looked up from germline, CDR1 is MNHNS and CDR2 is SASEGT. The CDR3 sequence: CASRPDGGFTDTQYF.

The genes are TRBV12-3 or TRBV12-4 and TRBJ2-1. The CDR3 has 14 amino acids. The CDR3 here is CASKWEAPHNEQFF.

CDR3 residues: CASSVQGTLWNEQFF. This chain joins TRBV5-4 and TRBJ2-1; TCRdb returns TRBD1, unconfirmable since there is no DNA. The CDR3 runs 15 residues. Germline-derived CDR1 and CDR2 are SGHNT and YYREEE (reference sequence).

The chain recombines TRBV7-9 with TRBJ2-7; TCRdb gives TRBD2 as the D gene, but with no DNA this cannot be confirmed. This CDR3 has 16 amino acids. The germline gives CDR1 SEHNR, CDR2 FQNEAQ (reference sequence). The CDR3 is CASSPSSGRALWEQYF.

This chain links TRBV29-1 with TRBJ2-7. Germline loops: CDR1 SQVTM, CDR2 ANQGSEA. The CDR3 sequence is 12 residues long. CDR3 loop: CSVEEGDYEQYF.